The 13 T cell receptor beta chains reported below all come from one sample, sequenced in a study of T cell responses to AZD1222 COVID-19 vaccine. Clones were read by immunoSEQ multiplex PCR, and TCRdb kept only the in-frame ones, dropping some. The data hold about 120,000 clones, with just under 90% observed a single time. Sequencing used peripheral blood, obtained on day 0 of AZD1222 vaccination. The receptors here all came from an adult in good health.

As for this clone: The same CDR3 arises from other DNA sequences in this sample as well. The chain recombines TRBV7-9 with TRBJ1-3; a weak D match, TRBD1 (5 bases). V was clipped by 6 bases and J by 0 bases, with 12 bases between them. The CDR3 contains 15 residues. Germline V gene lookup returns CDR1 SEHNR and CDR2 FQNEAQ (reference sequence). The CDR3 protein is CASSSDRSSGNTIYF. CDR3 sequence (DNA): TGTGCCAGCAGTTCCGACAGAAGCTCTGGAAACACCATATATTTT.

The chain uses TRBV15 and TRBJ2-1, with 9 bases matching TRBD2. The CDR3 totals 16 residues. The V gene's germline CDR1 is LNHNV and CDR2 YYDKDF (reference sequence). V was clipped by 3 bases and J by 4 bases; unmatched bases: 7. CDR3 region: CATSRVSGRSYNEQFF. The DNA of the CDR3 is TGTGCCACCAGCAGGGTCAGCGGGAGGAGTTACAATGAGCAGTTCTTC.

This chain connects TRBV20-1 to TRBJ1-4, with 7 bases fitting TRBD1. This CDR3 has 13 residues. Looked up from germline, CDR1 is DFQATT and CDR2 is SNEGSKA (reference sequence). The trim removed 3 bases at V and 7 bases at J, leaving 5 bases unmatched. As DNA, the CDR3 is TGCAGTGCTAGTCCCGGGACAGTTGAAAAACTGTTTTTT. It yields the protein CSASPGTVEKLFF.

The chain is built from TRBV5-4 and TRBJ1-4, with D possibly being TRBD1 (6 bases). The germline V and J ends were trimmed by 4 bases and 11 bases, with 21 bases remaining between them. This CDR3 region has 15 residues. Per the germline V gene, CDR1 is SGHNT and CDR2 is YYREEE (reference sequence). CDR3 loop: CASSKDSPFTGKLFF. DNA of the CDR3: TGTGCCAGCAGCAAGGACAGCCCATTCACGGGGAAACTGTTTTTT.

CDR3 sequence (DNA): TGTGCCAGCAGTGGCCGGGACGGCACCTACGAGCAGTACTTC. Protein: CASSGRDGTYEQYF. The rearrangement uses TRBV6-6 and TRBJ2-7; D assignment may be TRBD1 or TRBD2 (5 bases each). Per the germline V gene, CDR1 is MNHNY and CDR2 is SVGAGI (reference sequence). The CDR3 runs to 14 residues. V lost 5 bases and J lost 2, with 13 bases in between.

The rearrangement uses TRBV7-9 and TRBJ1-2, with D perhaps TRBD1 (6 bases). The CDR3 extends over 14 amino acids. The V and J ends lost 1 base and 8 bases respectively, with 14 bases between them. From germline, CDR1 is SEHNR and CDR2 FQNEAQ (reference sequence). For the CDR3, the DNA is TGTGCCAGCAGCTTAGACAGGGTGACGTACGGCTACACCTTC. Translating it yields CASSLDRVTYGYTF.

The chain carries TRBV7-2 and TRBJ2-3, with TRBD1 identical over 7 bases. The germline gives CDR1 SGHTA, CDR2 FQGNSA. V was clipped by 5 bases and J by 2 bases; unmatched bases: 4. The CDR3 spans 14 residues. CDR3 protein: CASSRDSTTDTQYF. As DNA, the CDR3 is TGTGCCAGCAGCCGGGACAGTACCACAGATACGCAGTATTTT.

The genes are TRBV4-3 and TRBJ2-2, with D perhaps given as TRBD1 or TRBD2 (6 bases each). Germline values: CDR1 LGHNA, CDR2 YSLEER. This CDR3 spans 14 amino acids. V dropped 2 bases and J dropped 5 bases, with 9 bases sitting between them. CDR3: CASSQQGGTGELFF. The CDR3 nucleotides read TGCGCCAGCAGCCAACAAGGGGGGACCGGGGAGCTGTTTTTT.

The chain combines TRBV6-2 or TRBV6-3 with TRBJ2-1; 11 bases agree with TRBD2. Germline V gives CDR1 MNHEY, CDR2 SVGEGT. V dropped 4 bases and J dropped 7; count of bases not matched to a gene: 9. CDR3 length: 16 residues. The CDR3 protein is CASSSPFSGRGNEQFF. DNA for the CDR3: TGTGCCAGCAGTTCTCCCTTTAGCGGGAGGGGGAATGAGCAGTTCTTC.

The V and J genes are TRBV2 and TRBJ1-2, with 10 bases lining up with TRBD1. This CDR3 contains 14 residues. J gave up 5 bases and V 5 bases, and 5 bases lay outside the gene matches. Germline V gene data show CDR1 as SNHLY and CDR2 as FYNNEI. The CDR3 region is CASSIPGQGYGYTF. Here the CDR3 DNA reads TGTGCCAGCAGTATACCGGGACAGGGGTATGGCTACACCTTC.

The V call is TRBV5-4, the J call TRBJ2-1, with a tentative D call TRBD2 (5 bases). Trimming removed 8 bases at V and 3 bases at J, with 12 bases between. The CDR3 covers 13 residues. Germline lookup yields CDR1 SGHNT and CDR2 YYREEE (reference sequence). The CDR3 sequence is CASRTPNYNEQFF. The DNA of the CDR3 is TGTGCCAGTCGGACTCCGAACTACAATGAGCAGTTCTTC.

The chain carries TRBV29-1 and TRBJ1-2; D perhaps matches TRBD1 (5 bases). Trimming cost V 4 bases and J 2 bases, with 11 bases left between them. The CDR3 is made up of 13 amino acids. Germline V lookup: CDR1 SQVTM, CDR2 ANQGSEA. The CDR3 DNA reads TGCAGCGTTGGAGTGGGGGGAAACTATGGCTACACCTTC. This encodes CSVGVGGNYGYTF.

The rearrangement links TRBV9 to TRBJ2-3; the D gene is possibly TRBD1 (6 bases). V was cut by 0 bases and J by 2 bases, with 10 bases left in between. The CDR3 runs to 15 residues. CDR1 is SGDLS and CDR2 is YYNGEE in the germline V gene. This chain's CDR3 is CASSVGQVYTDTQYF. The CDR3 coding sequence is TGTGCCAGCAGCGTAGGACAGGTATACACAGATACGCAGTATTTT.